These 4 T cell receptor beta chains were all obtained from the same sample, sequenced in a study of glioma-infiltrating T cells. Amplification of TCR alpha and beta CDR3 regions from RNA used iRepertoire nested multiplex PCR. TCRdb re-derived calls from the multiplex PCR reads in MiXCR, one entry per CDR3 protein. The sample consists of some 190,000 distinct CDR3 sequences, more than 25% of them appearing once. The sequencing sample was made of glioma tissue, nonneoplastic brain tissue, or PBMCs (not recorded which). All receptors derive from a human donor with low-grade glioma or glioblastoma, undergoing nonglioma brain surgery, or in good health (not recorded which).

This clonotype was seen ten or more times. The chain is built from TRBV7-2 and TRBJ2-1; 10 bases agree with TRBD2. This CDR3 is 16 amino acids long. V lost 5 bases to trimming and J lost 4 bases; unmatched junction nucleotides: 8. In germline, CDR1 is SGHTA, CDR2 FQGNSA. CDR3 DNA sequence: TGTGCCAGCAGCCCCTTTAGACTAGCGGGTTACAATGAGCAGTTCTTC. The encoded protein is CASSPFRLAGYNEQFF. Based on the CDR3 plus reference TRBV7-2 and TRBJ2-1, the full variable domain is GAGVSQSPSNKVTEKGKDVELRCDPISGHTALYWYRQSLGQGLEFLIYFQGNSAPDKSGLPSDRFSAERTGGSVSTLTIQRTQQEDSAVYLCASSPFRLAGYNEQFFGPGTRLTVL.

This clonotype occurred many times. The chain uses TRBV2 and TRBJ1-2; D is uncertain. Germline V gives CDR1 SNHLY, CDR2 FYNNEI. The CDR3 contains 14 residues. V lost 2 bases and J lost 0, with 7 bases in between. The CDR3 loop is CASSELGANYGYTF. The CDR3 bases are TGTGCCAGCAGTGAATTGGGAGCTAACTATGGCTACACCTTC.

This clonotype was recorded a few times. The chain couples TRBV12-3 or TRBV12-4 to TRBJ2-5, with 8 bases matching TRBD1. The CDR3 sequence is 15 residues long. J gave up 5 bases and V 3 bases, and 8 bases lay outside the gene matches. The CDR3 reads CASSFNGQGEETQYF. CDR3 DNA sequence: TGTGCCAGCAGTTTTAATGGACAGGGAGAGGAGACCCAGTACTTC.

There are many counts of this clonotype. V usage is TRBV7-9 and J usage is TRBJ1-1; tentatively, D is TRBD1 (5 bases). V was shortened by 1 base and J by 6 bases, with 15 bases between the two germline ends. CDR1 SEHNR and CDR2 FQNEAQ come from the germline V gene (reference sequence). The CDR3 has 15 amino acids. The CDR3 reads CASSLELGTVAEAFF. The CDR3 DNA is TGTGCCAGCAGCTTAGAGTTGGGGACGGTCGCTGAAGCTTTCTTT.